This T cell receptor beta chain derives from a study of T cell changes during pregnancy in multiple sclerosis. CDR3 size: 14 residues. V was pared by 4 bases and J by 9 bases, with 9 bases of the junction left unmatched. Germline CDR1 reads SGHDT; CDR2 reads YYEEEE. Here immunoSEQ multiplex PCR was the method, and the copy in TCRdb shows in-frame clones only, minus some. The data contain fewer than 60,000 clones, less than 95% of them seen just once; the ten biggest clones take up approximately 5.8%. V is TRBV5-6 and J is TRBJ1-5, with TRBD1 matching over 8 bases. This material consisted of peripheral blood, taken in the third trimester of pregnancy. The sequence derives from a female donor in good health, enrolled as a control in a pregnancy study. In DNA form, the CDR3 reads TGTGCCAGCAGCGTCGGGACAGGAGCCGGGCCCCAGCATTTT. It yields the protein CASSVGTGAGPQHF.